Presented here are 26 T cell receptor beta chains from one specimen sequenced in a study of T cells after yellow fever vaccination (dated by TCRdb to about 2019). The sample's treatment or condition label, decoded: live attenuated yellow fever vaccine strain. Library preparation was by 5' RACE. Sequencing relied on an Illumina HiSeq 2500. TCRdb cleaned the public reads at Q25 with fastp, built clones with MiXCR and kept in-frame beta chains. Identical CDR3 protein sequences are pooled into one entry, listed with their most common genes and DNA. Within this sample are under 200,000 distinct CDR3 sequences, with approximately 6.7% of them counted one time only. Approximately 2.4% of the sample belongs to the ten largest clones. The material was CD4+ T cells sorted from PBMCs, obtained 5 days after the first yellow fever vaccination. Receptors originate from a man aged 18 to 35 who received the YFV17D yellow fever vaccine.

As to this clonotype: One end of the junction is discordant with germline, which a read error may explain. The CDR3 is CSSSSRGLGTQYF. As DNA, the CDR3 is TGTTCCAGCAGCTCGAGGGGGCTGGGGACCCAGTACTTC. The rearrangement joins TRBV11-1 to TRBJ2-5; 7 nucleotides align to TRBD1. Per germline, CDR1 SGHAT and CDR2 FQDESV (reference sequence). The length of the CDR3 is 13 residues.

V gene TRBV12-3 or TRBV12-4 combines with J gene TRBJ2-2, with 7 positions matching TRBD1. Trimming cost V 2 bases and J 8 bases; bases outside gene matches: 8. There are 15 residues in the CDR3. The CDR3 here is CASSLRGQQTGELFF. CDR3 coding DNA: TGTGCCAGCAGTTTACGGGGACAGCAAACTGGGGAGCTGTTTTTT.

This clonotype was observed a handful of times. The CDR3 DNA reads as TGCAGTGCTAGGGGGACAGGGGGGGGTTACAATGAGCAGTTCTTC. Translated, it gives CSARGTGGGYNEQFF. The chain combines TRBV20-1 with TRBJ2-1; the match to TRBD1 covers 11 bases. The CDR3 length is 15 residues. J gave up 4 bases and V 3 bases, and 5 bases lay outside the gene matches. CDR1 and CDR2 (germline): DFQATT, SNEGSKA (reference sequence).

This clonotype was picked up a small number of times. V usage is TRBV6-2 or TRBV6-3 and J usage is TRBJ2-1; no firm D call. The V end lost 6 bases, the J end lost 5 bases, and 17 bases lay between the germline ends. In germline, CDR1 is MNHEY, CDR2 SVGEGT. This CDR3 is 15 amino acids long. CDR3 nucleotides: TGTGCCAGCAGCCGCAGTCTTCCAGGACACAATGAGCAGTTCTTC. It yields the protein CASSRSLPGHNEQFF.

There are many counts of this clonotype. The V and J genes are TRBV20-1 and TRBJ1-1; D unresolved. Germline V gene lookup returns CDR1 DFQATT and CDR2 SNEGSKA (reference sequence). The CDR3 spans 13 residues. Trimming left V 5 bases short and J 7 bases short, with 17 bases between. DNA for the CDR3: TGCAGTGCTGGAGCTGGAGTGAGGAGTGAAGCTTTCTTT. Its translation: CSAGAGVRSEAFF.

The chain links TRBV6-1 to TRBJ1-5, with 8 positions matching TRBD1. The length of the CDR3 is 13 residues. V dropped 8 bases and J dropped 4; count of bases not matched to a gene: 4. CDR1 is MNHNS, CDR2 SASEGT, per germline. CDR3 in amino acids: CASARTGNQPQHF. The CDR3 coding sequence is TGTGCCAGCGCTAGGACAGGGAATCAGCCCCAGCATTTT.

Ten or more counts support this clonotype. CDR3 region: CASSPGSGSTEAFF. CDR3 in DNA: TGTGCCAGCTCACCGGGGTCGGGGAGCACTGAAGCTTTCTTT. V usage is TRBV18 and J usage is TRBJ1-1; D is undetermined. Germline values: CDR1 KGHSH, CDR2 LQKENI. This CDR3 has 14 residues. V lost 3 bases to trimming and J lost 4 bases, with 12 bases between them.

This clonotype came up many times. The gene calls are TRBV12-3 or TRBV12-4 and TRBJ2-2; D is unresolved. V gave up 1 base and J gave up 6 bases, with 12 bases separating them. The CDR3 sequence is 15 residues long. The CDR3 loop is CASSLVGPVAGELFF. In DNA, the CDR3 is TGTGCCAGCAGTTTAGTTGGGCCGGTGGCCGGGGAGCTGTTTTTT.

This clonotype has only a few counts. This chain links TRBV7-3 with TRBJ2-6; D possibly corresponds to TRBD2 (5 bases). Germline V gene data show CDR1 as SGHTA and CDR2 as FQGTGA. Trimming pared 2 bases from V and 0 bases from J, leaving 5 bases between. The CDR3 extends over 15 amino acids. The CDR3 region has the DNA TGTGCCAGCAGCTTACTAGCCTCTGGGGCCAACGTCCTGACTTTC. Translating it yields CASSLLASGANVLTF.

The table lists this clonotype with many counts. The genes are TRBV4-2 and TRBJ1-2, with 7 bases identical to TRBD1. V was clipped by 0 bases and J by 7 bases; unmatched bases: 14. The CDR3 has 17 residues. Germline CDR1 LGHNA, CDR2 YNFKEQ. CDR3 in amino acids: CASSQDHVFLGGVGYTF. Here the CDR3 DNA reads TGTGCCAGCAGCCAAGATCACGTTTTTCTAGGGGGCGTTGGCTACACCTTC.

This clonotype was seen only a few times. V usage is TRBV19 and J usage is TRBJ1-5; D is unclear. Germline V lookup: CDR1 LNHDA, CDR2 SQIVND (reference sequence). This CDR3 region has 13 residues. V was pared by 2 bases and J by 4 bases, with 6 bases between. CDR3 nucleotide sequence: TGTGCCAGTAGTATATCCATAAATCAGCCCCAGCATTTT. Its protein product is CASSISINQPQHF.

This clonotype was counted between two and nine times. The chain recombines TRBV7-2 with TRBJ2-5; D is possibly TRBD2 (7 bases). CDR3 length: 14 residues. Per the germline V gene, CDR1 is SGHTA and CDR2 is FQGNSA. The V gene lost 5 bases and the J gene lost 7 bases, with 17 bases spanning the gap. CDR3 protein: CASSLPKGGGTQYF. CDR3 DNA sequence: TGTGCCAGCAGCCTCCCGAAGGGGGGGGGGACCCAGTACTTC.

The rearrangement joins TRBV20-1 to TRBJ2-7; D might be TRBD1 (5 bases). This CDR3 has 16 amino acids. The V and J ends lost 0 bases and 6 bases respectively, with 21 bases between them. CDR1 is DFQATT, CDR2 SNEGSKA, per germline (reference sequence). For the CDR3, the DNA is TGCAGTGCTAGAGATCAGGGTTCGTTGGGTTCGACCGAGCAGTACTTC. Translated, it gives CSARDQGSLGSTEQYF.

As concerns this clonotype: It may be a read error: a sequence one base away is much more abundant. The rearrangement joins TRBV2 to TRBJ2-5; 11 bases align to TRBD2. V trimming: 6 bases; J trimming: 3 bases; junction bases outside the gene matches: 6. In germline, CDR1 is SNHLY, CDR2 FYNNEI. CDR3 length: 15 amino acids. Written as DNA, the CDR3 is TGTGCCAGCAGCCCGGGACTAGCGGCGGAAGAGACCCAGTACTTC. It is translated as CASSPGLAAEETQYF.

This clonotype was detected ten times or more. This chain links TRBV7-2 with TRBJ1-2, with TRBD1 matching 7 bases. Germline V lookup: CDR1 SGHTA, CDR2 FQGNSA. The V segment lost 4 bases and the J segment 3 bases; nucleotides outside the gene matches: 5. This CDR3 is 14 amino acids long. The CDR3 protein is CASSSYRGDYGYTF. Here the CDR3 DNA reads TGTGCCAGCAGCTCGTACAGGGGCGACTATGGCTACACCTTC.

This clonotype was counted at least ten times. The chain has TRBV24-1 and TRBJ2-3; possible D gene TRBD2, 6 bases. Germline CDR1 is KGHDR and CDR2 is SFDVKD. With 1 base removed from V and 6 bases from J, the gap between germline ends came to 10 bases. CDR3 length: 14 residues. The CDR3 spells CATSDFGGADTQYF. In DNA, the CDR3 is TGTGCCACCAGTGATTTCGGGGGAGCCGATACGCAGTATTTT.

This clonotype was counted only a few times. The chain employs TRBV6-1 and TRBJ1-2; 7 positions match TRBD1. The ends lost 6 bases at V and 4 bases at J; junction bases unmatched: 11. Germline V gives CDR1 MNHNS, CDR2 SASEGT. The CDR3 is 15 amino acids. The CDR3 reads CASSPSGGRTYGYTF. For the CDR3, the DNA is TGTGCCAGCAGCCCATCAGGGGGGCGCACCTATGGCTACACCTTC.

The sample holds a few counts of this clonotype. The J gene is TRBJ2-4, the V gene TRBV12-3 or TRBV12-4; a weak D match, TRBD2 (5 bases). This CDR3 contains 13 residues. V lost 10 bases, J lost 0 bases, and 10 bases lay in between. CDR3 amino acids: CATEGLAKNIQYF. CDR3 nucleotide sequence: TGTGCCACCGAGGGCCTAGCCAAAAACATTCAGTACTTC.

The rearrangement uses TRBV7-2 and TRBJ2-6; D is unresolved. Per germline, CDR1 SGHTA and CDR2 FQGNSA. The V end lost 8 bases, the J end lost 2 bases, and 10 bases lay between the germline ends. The CDR3 loop spans 14 amino acids. The CDR3 region is CASLRSTGANVLTF. CDR3 sequence (DNA): TGTGCCAGCCTCCGGTCCACTGGGGCCAACGTCCTGACTTTC. Full variable domain (outside the CDR3, taken from reference TRBV7-2 and TRBJ2-6): GAGVSQSPSNKVTEKGKDVELRCDPISGHTALYWYRQSLGQGLEFLIYFQGNSAPDKSGLPSDRFSAERTGGSVSTLTIQRTQQEDSAVYLCASLRSTGANVLTFGAGSRLTVL.

This clonotype was seen ten or more times. The chain recombines TRBV6-5 with TRBJ2-3; TRBD2 agrees at 10 bases. There are 15 residues in the CDR3. Germline CDR1 is MNHEY and CDR2 is SVGAGI. The V segment lost 2 bases and the J segment 3 bases; nucleotides outside the gene matches: 2. The CDR3 DNA is TGTGCCAGCAGTTACGTTAGCGGGGGGACAGATACGCAGTATTTT. Translated: CASSYVSGGTDTQYF.

As DNA, the CDR3 is TGTGCCAGCAGTCCAGGGGGCCGGACTGGAAACACCATATATTTT. Translation: CASSPGGRTGNTIYF. The chain links TRBV6-1 to TRBJ1-3, with 8 bases that match TRBD1. CDR3 length: 15 residues. The germline V gene encodes CDR1 MNHNS and CDR2 SASEGT. Trimming took 5 bases from V and 2 from J; bases not matched to a gene: 5.

This clonotype was observed many times. The V and J genes are TRBV4-1 and TRBJ2-7, with D uncertain. Trimming took off 4 bases at V and 7 bases at J, with 11 bases between the two ends. Germline CDR1 reads MGHRA; CDR2 reads YSYEKL. The CDR3 covers 12 residues. The CDR3: CASSPGFFEQYF. In DNA form, the CDR3 reads TGCGCCAGCAGCCCCGGTTTCTTTGAGCAGTACTTC.

This clonotype has a handful of counts. The gene calls are TRBV6-6 and TRBJ1-2, with a possible D match to TRBD1 (5 bases). Trimming removed 7 bases at V and 2 bases at J, with 11 bases between. This CDR3 comprises 13 residues. Germline CDR1 MNHNY, CDR2 SVGAGI (reference sequence). As DNA, the CDR3 is TGTGCCAGCAAAAACGGGGGGAACTATGGCTACACCTTC. Translated: CASKNGGNYGYTF.

The gene calls are TRBV4-1 and TRBJ1-3, with D possibly being TRBD1 (5 bases). The V end lost 0 bases, the J end lost 8 bases, and 26 bases lay between the germline ends. This CDR3 has 19 amino acids. CDR1 and CDR2 (germline): MGHRA, YSYEKL. The CDR3: CASSQEPGVGQGILDTIYF. For the CDR3, the DNA is TGCGCCAGCAGCCAAGAACCGGGGGTAGGGCAGGGAATTTTGGACACCATATATTTT.

This clonotype was counted ten times or more. The V call is TRBV7-6, the J call TRBJ2-2; TRBD2 is a possible D gene (6 bases). Germline assignment: CDR1 SGHVS and CDR2 FNYEAQ. The ends were cut back, 5 bases at V and 2 bases at J, with 15 bases in the middle. The CDR3 consists of 16 residues. The CDR3 DNA reads TGTGCCAGCAGCCTGGGGGGACCCACCAACACCGGGGAGCTGTTTTTT. It codes for CASSLGGPTNTGELFF.

This clonotype was detected only a few times. V usage is TRBV6-5 and J usage is TRBJ2-7, with 7 bases fitting TRBD2. Germline CDR1 and CDR2: MNHEY and SVGAGI. The CDR3 runs 13 residues. Trimming removed 2 bases from V and 6 bases from J; junction bases left unmatched: 4. The CDR3 loop reads CASSYGEGGEQYV. CDR3 DNA sequence: TGTGCCAGCAGTTACGGGGAGGGCGGCGAGCAGTACGTC.